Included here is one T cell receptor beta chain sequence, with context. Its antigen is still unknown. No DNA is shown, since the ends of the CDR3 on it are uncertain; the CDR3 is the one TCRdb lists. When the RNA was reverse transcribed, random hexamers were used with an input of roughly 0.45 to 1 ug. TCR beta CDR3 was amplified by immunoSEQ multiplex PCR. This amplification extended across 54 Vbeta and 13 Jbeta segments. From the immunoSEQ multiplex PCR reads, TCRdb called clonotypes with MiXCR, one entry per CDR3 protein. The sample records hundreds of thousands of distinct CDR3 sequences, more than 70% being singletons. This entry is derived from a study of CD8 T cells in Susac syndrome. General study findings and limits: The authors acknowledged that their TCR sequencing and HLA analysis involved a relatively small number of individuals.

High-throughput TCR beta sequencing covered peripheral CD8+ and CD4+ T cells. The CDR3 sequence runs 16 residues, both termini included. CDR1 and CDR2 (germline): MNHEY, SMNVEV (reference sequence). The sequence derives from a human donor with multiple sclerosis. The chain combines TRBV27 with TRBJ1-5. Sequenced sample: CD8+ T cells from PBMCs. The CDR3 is CASSTSGQGPDQPQHF.